The 27 T cell receptor beta chains below come from one sample, sequenced in a study of T-cell reconstitution after alpha-beta-depleted transplantation in children (dated by TCRdb to about 2016). The library relied on PCR. Sequencing was carried out with an Illumina HiSeq 2500. To normalize quantification of the TCRbeta repertoire, the TCR libraries were built with molecular barcoding that relied on unique molecular identifiers. The public reads were quality trimmed at Q25 with fastp and then assembled into clones with MiXCR by TCRdb, keeping productive beta chains. Here each entry gathers all rows of one CDR3 protein and keeps the most common genes and DNA. This sample gives about 580,000 distinct CDR3 sequences in total; 20% to 25% of them show up just once. Roughly 13% of the sample rests with the top ten. What the treatment or condition label conveys for this sample: allogeneic hematopoietic cell transplantation with graft depleted of TCRalphabeta T cells and CD19 B cells.

Source: PBMCs, mostly from graft donor cells, taken 360 days after TCRalphabeta/CD19-depleted stem cell transplant. The receptors stem from a boy younger than two who had a stem cell transplant for acute myeloid leukemia, so the T cells may come from the graft donor.

This clonotype occurred many times. This chain links TRBV20-1 with TRBJ1-4, with D possibly matching TRBD1 (5 bases). V was pared by 0 bases and J by 7 bases, with 12 bases between. This CDR3 comprises 14 residues. Germline V gene lookup returns CDR1 DFQATT and CDR2 SNEGSKA (reference sequence). The CDR3 sequence: CSARDGGGSEKLFF. CDR3 DNA sequence: TGCAGTGCTAGAGACGGCGGGGGAAGTGAAAAACTGTTTTTT.

This clonotype has a handful of counts. The chain is built from TRBV7-2 and TRBJ2-1; a weak D match, TRBD2 (6 bases). The CDR3 has 13 amino acids. With 5 bases removed from V and 4 bases from J, the gap between germline ends came to 9 bases. Germline values: CDR1 SGHTA, CDR2 FQGNSA. CDR3 nucleotides: TGTGCCAGCAGCGGGGCGGGGTACAATGAGCAGTTCTTC. Protein sequence: CASSGAGYNEQFF.

This rearrangement joins TRBV29-1 to TRBJ1-4; 7 bases agree with TRBD1. The V gene end was trimmed by 6 bases and the J gene end by 3 bases; junction bases not matched to a gene: 4. The CDR3 has 13 amino acids. In germline, CDR1 is SQVTM, CDR2 ANQGSEA. CDR3 coding DNA: TGCAGCGTCCCGGGACAGCCTAATGAAAAACTGTTTTTT. Amino acid sequence: CSVPGQPNEKLFF.

This chain uses TRBV6-2 or TRBV6-3 with TRBJ2-7; TRBD1 aligns across 8 bases. V was pared by 8 bases and J by 5 bases, with 5 bases of the junction left unmatched. This CDR3 is built from 12 residues. In germline, CDR1 is MNHEY, CDR2 SVGEGT. The CDR3 loop is CASRTGIDEQYF. The CDR3 DNA is TGTGCCAGCCGGACAGGGATAGACGAGCAGTACTTC.

This clonotype was recorded many times. This chain joins TRBV20-1 and TRBJ2-3, with 9 bases lining up with TRBD1. Trimming at V came to 7 bases and at J to 2 bases, leaving 4 bases not matched to a gene. This CDR3 region has 13 residues. Germline V gene data show CDR1 as DFQATT and CDR2 as SNEGSKA (reference sequence). CDR3 bases: TGCAGTGTACAGGGGGCTAACACAGATACGCAGTATTTT. As protein: CSVQGANTDTQYF.

This clonotype has only a few counts. At one end the junction does not follow the germline gene, possibly because of a read error. J is TRBJ2-4 and V is TRBV20-1; D is ambiguous. Germline V gene sequence: CDR1 DFQATT, CDR2 SNEGSKA (reference sequence). The CDR3 has 11 residues. CDR3 in amino acids: CSARDNGPSVF. Written as DNA, the CDR3 is TGCAGTGCTAGAGACAACGGCCCCAGCGTCTTC.

This clonotype showed up just once. This chain connects TRBV4-3 to TRBJ2-3; D possibly corresponds to TRBD2 (7 bases). V dropped 1 base and J dropped 4 bases, with 18 bases sitting between them. This CDR3 has 17 residues. The germline V gene has CDR1 LGHNA and CDR2 YSLEER. As DNA, the CDR3 is TGCGCCAGCAGCCAAGTATTAAGGGGGGGGCCTGCAGATACGCAGTATTTT. It translates to CASSQVLRGGPADTQYF.

This clonotype was detected many times. The chain is built from TRBV27 and TRBJ2-3; TRBD1 aligns across 9 bases. The CDR3 is 16 amino acids. Germline V gene sequence: CDR1 MNHEY, CDR2 SMNVEV (reference sequence). V trimming: 5 bases; J trimming: 2 bases; junction bases outside the gene matches: 8. CDR3 coding DNA: TGTGCCAGCAGTCGTACCGGGACAGGGTACACAGATACGCAGTATTTT. It yields the protein CASSRTGTGYTDTQYF.

With respect to this clonotype: A much bigger clone sits one base away, suggesting this may be a read error. This chain joins TRBV29-1 and TRBJ2-5; possibly TRBD2 for D (6 bases). This CDR3 has 12 residues. V was trimmed by 6 bases and J by 7 bases, leaving 15 bases between them. The germline V gene has CDR1 SQVTM and CDR2 ANQGSEA. CDR3 bases: TGCAGCGTAGTTGGACGGGGGAGGACCCAGTACTTC. As protein: CSVVGRGRTQYF.

This sequence joins TRBV6-5 and TRBJ1-1, with TRBD1 matching 9 bases. J was trimmed by 0 bases and V by 1 base; bases with no gene match: 9. The CDR3 is 18 amino acids. Per germline, CDR1 MNHEY and CDR2 SVGAGI. This chain's CDR3 is CASSYWRDRVDLNTEAFF. In nucleotides, the CDR3 is TGTGCCAGCAGTTACTGGAGGGACAGGGTCGATTTGAACACTGAAGCTTTCTTT.

At least ten counts were recorded for this clonotype. The chain combines TRBV28 with TRBJ2-7; the D is unclear. CDR1 and CDR2 (germline): MDHEN, SYDVKM. The CDR3 length is 12 residues. V lost 3 bases to trimming and J lost 6 bases, with 9 bases between them. The CDR3, as DNA: TGTGCCAGCAGTTTTCCGCATGGCGAGCAGTACTTC. This gives the protein CASSFPHGEQYF.

This clonotype was found many times. In DNA form, the CDR3 reads TGTGCCAGCAGTTACGCAGGGAACTATGGCTACACCTTC. Residues: CASSYAGNYGYTF. The rearrangement uses TRBV6-5 and TRBJ1-2; the D gene is possibly TRBD1 (5 bases). The CDR3 is 13 amino acids. V was cut by 2 bases and J by 2 bases, with 6 bases left in between. Germline lookup yields CDR1 MNHEY and CDR2 SVGAGI.

The J gene is TRBJ2-1, the V gene TRBV20-1; no clear D. Deletions cut 4 bases from V and 7 bases from J, with 14 bases between. Per germline, CDR1 DFQATT and CDR2 SNEGSKA (reference sequence). This CDR3 is built from 13 residues. The CDR3 protein is CSATQASKNEQFF. DNA of the CDR3: TGCAGTGCTACCCAAGCCTCCAAGAATGAGCAGTTCTTC.

V is TRBV24-1 and J is TRBJ2-2, with 9 bases that match TRBD2. V dropped 9 bases and J dropped 6; count of bases not matched to a gene: 7. The CDR3 contains 14 residues. CDR1 KGHDR and CDR2 SFDVKD come from the germline V gene. The CDR3 DNA sequence: TGTGCCACCCGTGGACGACTAGCGGCCGGGGAGCTGTTTTTT. This gives the protein CATRGRLAAGELFF.

The chain uses TRBV28 and TRBJ2-5, with D perhaps TRBD2 (5 bases). The germline V gene has CDR1 MDHEN and CDR2 SYDVKM. The CDR3 consists of 15 residues. The V end lost 3 bases, the J end lost 5 bases, and 16 bases lay between the germline ends. The CDR3 loop is CASSFTLSRRETQYF. DNA for the CDR3: TGTGCCAGCAGTTTTACACTAAGTAGGAGGGAGACCCAGTACTTC.

V and J are TRBV7-2 and TRBJ1-1, with D maybe TRBD1 (5 bases). The CDR3 has 15 residues. Trimming stripped 5 bases from V and 4 bases from J, with 17 bases between. CDR1 is SGHTA and CDR2 is FQGNSA in the germline V gene. CDR3 sequence: CASSHTGTMGTEAFF. DNA for the CDR3: TGTGCCAGCAGCCACACCGGGACTATGGGCACTGAAGCTTTCTTT.

The gene calls are TRBV20-1 and TRBJ2-7, with 8 bases that match TRBD1. The germline V gene has CDR1 DFQATT and CDR2 SNEGSKA (reference sequence). The CDR3 is 15 amino acids. Germline trimming cut 0 bases from V and 6 bases from J; bases unmatched to any gene: 10. CDR3 sequence (DNA): TGCAGTGCTAGAGATTTGGGGACAGGATACGTCGAGCAGTACTTC. The encoded protein is CSARDLGTGYVEQYF.

This clonotype was recorded at least ten times. The chain links TRBV21-1 to TRBJ2-5; the table's D call, TRBD1, has no DNA check behind it. TRBV21-1 constitutes a pseudogene. CDR3 length equals 16 residues. As DNA, the CDR3 is TGTGCCAGCAGTAAAAAAACCCCGGGACAGCAAGAGACCCAGTACTTC. It translates to CASSKKTPGQQETQYF.

The V and J genes are TRBV27 and TRBJ2-3; D unclear. In germline, CDR1 is MNHEY, CDR2 SMNVEV (reference sequence). The V end lost 3 bases, the J end lost 8 bases, and 15 bases lay between the germline ends. CDR3 size: 14 residues. The chain's CDR3 is CASSFLGPEVTQYF. CDR3 coding DNA: TGTGCCAGCAGTTTTCTCGGCCCTGAGGTTACGCAGTATTTT.

This clonotype was seen a handful of times. The rearrangement links TRBV6-5 to TRBJ1-6, with 7 bases that match TRBD1. The CDR3 covers 16 residues. Germline CDR1 and CDR2: MNHEY and SVGAGI. The J segment lost 7 bases and the V segment lost 2 bases, leaving 8 bases of the junction unmatched. CDR3 in amino acids: CASSYEGTAANSPLHF. The CDR3 DNA sequence: TGTGCCAGCAGTTACGAAGGGACAGCGGCGAATTCACCCCTCCACTTT.

The chain has TRBV9 and TRBJ2-1, with 9 positions matching TRBD2. Trimming removed 2 bases from V and 6 bases from J; junction bases left unmatched: 6. Germline-derived CDR1 and CDR2 are SGDLS and YYNGEE. The CDR3 is made up of 15 amino acids. CDR3 nucleotides: TGTGCCAGCAGCGTCGGCGGGGGGGCCCTCAATGAGCAGTTCTTC. This gives the protein CASSVGGGALNEQFF.

This clonotype appeared many times. This chain uses TRBV20-1 with TRBJ2-5, with a possible D match to TRBD1 (6 bases). V gave up 0 bases and J gave up 4 bases, with 6 bases separating them. From germline, CDR1 is DFQATT and CDR2 SNEGSKA (reference sequence). The CDR3 sequence is 12 residues long. Here the CDR3 DNA reads TGCAGTGCTAGAGAACAGGGAGAGACCCAGTACTTC. Its translation is CSAREQGETQYF.

There are a few counts of this clonotype. The genes are TRBV10-3 and TRBJ2-6, with D perhaps being TRBD1 or TRBD2 (5 bases each). The germline V gene encodes CDR1 ENHRY and CDR2 SYGVKD. This CDR3 is 13 amino acids long. V dropped 10 bases and J dropped 1 base, with 8 bases sitting between them. In DNA form, the CDR3 reads TGTGCCACATGGGGGTCTGGGGCCAACGTCCTGACTTTC. Protein: CATWGSGANVLTF.

The V gene is TRBV10-3, the J gene TRBJ1-5; TRBD1 aligns across 7 bases. The CDR3 consists of 14 residues. Looked up from germline, CDR1 is ENHRY and CDR2 is SYGVKD. V lost 3 bases and J lost 6; bases outside the gene matches: 5. The CDR3 spells CAISDRTGGQPQHF. The CDR3 DNA reads as TGTGCCATCAGTGATAGGACAGGAGGTCAGCCCCAGCATTTT.

A word on this clonotype: Possible read error: a much larger clone is one base away. The chain is built from TRBV7-9 and TRBJ2-5, with 8 bases matching TRBD1. In germline, CDR1 is SEHNR, CDR2 FQNEAQ (reference sequence). The CDR3 consists of 14 residues. V shed 7 bases, J shed 4 bases, and the junction held 8 bases outside the gene matches. The CDR3 DNA reads as TGTGCCAGCAACTCGGACAGGGAAGGAGAGACCCAGTACTTC. This gives the protein CASNSDREGETQYF.

This clonotype was seen only a few times. The chain links TRBV12-3 or TRBV12-4 to TRBJ2-1; possible D gene TRBD2, 6 bases. The V end was cut by 7 bases, the J end by 2 bases, with 12 bases between. The CDR3 length is 14 residues. The CDR3 sequence is CASTPGTPYNEQFF. CDR3 sequence (DNA): TGTGCCAGCACCCCCGGGACTCCCTACAATGAGCAGTTCTTC.

This clonotype was seen ten or more times. The CDR3 reads CASSFGRNQETQYF. The CDR3 DNA sequence: TGCGCCAGCAGCTTTGGGAGGAACCAAGAGACCCAGTACTTC. V is TRBV5-1 and J is TRBJ2-5; D is possibly TRBD2 (6 bases). The CDR3 sequence is 14 residues long. Trimming cost V 2 bases and J 0 bases, with 8 bases left between them. Germline CDR1 reads SGHRS; CDR2 reads YFSETQ.